This record covers a single T cell receptor beta chain. What it binds is unknown. V was clipped by 0 bases and J by 1 base; unmatched bases: 5. The CDR3 is 17 amino acids. Germline V lookup: CDR1 SGHDN, CDR2 FVKESK. Sequencing used immunoSEQ multiplex PCR; TCRdb keeps in-frame clones, though not all of them. The sample lists about 140,000 clones; approximately 95% were seen once. The data are from a study of T cell responses to AZD1222 COVID-19 vaccine. Study-wide findings and caveats: Vaccine-associated CD4 TCRs spanned spike, dominant at 160-218 and 743-854. Females outnumbered males among donors, who were mostly white British; clonal diversity was possibly underestimated. Repertoires in all cases were sampled only once the peak T cell response had passed.

The TCR sequence derives from an adult in good health. This chain connects TRBV14 to TRBJ1-1; the match to TRBD1 covers 10 bases. The sequences come from peripheral blood, collected on day 0 of MenACWY control vaccination. CDR3 nucleotides: TGTGCCAGCAGCCAAGATCGGAGGGACAGGGGGAACACTGAAGCTTTCTTT. It encodes CASSQDRRDRGNTEAFF.